One sample yielded the 31 T cell receptor beta chains listed below, sequenced in a study of OX40 agonist ivuxolimab in advanced cancers. TCRdb keeps only in-frame clones here, not all; method: immunoSEQ multiplex PCR. This table has approximately 60,000 clones, roughly 90% appearing once. The starting material was CD4+ or CD8+ T cells sorted from blood, obtained in a trial of the OX40 agonist ivuxolimab. These receptors all come from an adult with an advanced solid tumor such as melanoma, head and neck, liver or kidney cancer.

The V gene is TRBV11-3, the J gene TRBJ2-1, with 13 bases lining up with TRBD2. The trim removed 5 bases at V and 6 bases at J, leaving 13 bases unmatched. The germline V gene encodes CDR1 SGHNT and CDR2 YENEEA. This CDR3 is 18 amino acids long. In DNA form, the CDR3 reads TGTGCCAGCAGCCCGCCAGGGACTAGCGGGATGAGGGGCAATGAGCAGTTCTTC. Translating gives CASSPPGTSGMRGNEQFF.

J is TRBJ2-3 and V is TRBV19; the D is unclear. Looked up from germline, CDR1 is LNHDA and CDR2 is SQIVND (reference sequence). V was clipped by 3 bases and J by 3 bases, with 10 bases between them. This CDR3 spans 14 amino acids. CDR3: CASSMGTTTDTQYF. CDR3 DNA sequence: TGTGCCAGTAGTATGGGAACAACAACAGATACGCAGTATTTT.

The genes are TRBV6-5 and TRBJ1-4, with D hard to call. V was cut by 5 bases and J by 7 bases, with 11 bases left in between. The CDR3 consists of 13 residues. The V gene's germline CDR1 is MNHEY and CDR2 SVGAGI. CDR3 nucleotide sequence: TGTGCCAGCAGTGCCTGGCCGGGTGAAAAACTGTTTTTT. Translated, it gives CASSAWPGEKLFF.

This clone showed up just once. V gene TRBV19 combines with J gene TRBJ1-6; D gene uncertain. CDR3 size: 14 residues. CDR1 is LNHDA and CDR2 is SQIVND in the germline V gene (reference sequence). The V gene lost 7 bases and the J gene lost 10 bases, with 17 bases spanning the gap. CDR3 protein: CASKVRAPESPLHF. CDR3 DNA sequence: TGTGCCAGTAAAGTAAGGGCACCGGAATCACCCCTCCACTTT.

Only one count was recorded for this clone. The V call is TRBV30, the J call TRBJ1-4, with D possibly matching TRBD1 (6 bases). Trimming removed 7 bases from V and 6 bases from J, with 15 bases in between. There are 13 residues in the CDR3. Per germline, CDR1 GTSNPN and CDR2 SVGIG (reference sequence). The CDR3 nucleotides read TGTGCCTTGACCACAGGGAGCCATGAAAAACTGTTTTTT. Protein: CALTTGSHEKLFF.

The CDR3 loop is CASSSSGTGAPGELFF. The CDR3 nucleotides are TGTGCCAGCAGTTCCTCCGGGACAGGGGCCCCCGGGGAGCTGTTTTTT. The gene calls are TRBV5-4 and TRBJ2-2; 10 nucleotides align to TRBD1. The length of the CDR3 is 16 residues. V dropped 5 bases and J dropped 6; count of bases not matched to a gene: 10. Germline assignment: CDR1 SGHNT and CDR2 YYREEE (reference sequence).

The chain combines TRBV6-5 with TRBJ2-1; D perhaps matches TRBD2 (6 bases). Looked up from germline, CDR1 is MNHEY and CDR2 is SVGAGI. V lost 8 bases and J lost 15, with 23 bases in between. This CDR3 comprises 13 residues. Here the CDR3 DNA reads TGTGCCAGCCTGAGGGAACTAGCACGACCTCCGTTCTTC. Its translation is CASLRELARPPFF.

CDR3 protein: CATASGAGDSDTQYF. CDR3 bases: TGTGCCACCGCAAGTGGGGCGGGAGATTCAGATACGCAGTATTTT. This chain connects TRBV6-6 to TRBJ2-3; 7 bases agree with TRBD2. V lost 10 bases, J lost 4 bases, and 14 bases stayed unmatched. Germline loops: CDR1 MNHNY, CDR2 SVGAGI (reference sequence). This CDR3 region has 15 residues.

V usage is TRBV27 and J usage is TRBJ1-2; TRBD1 agrees at 7 bases. The germline gives CDR1 MNHEY, CDR2 SMNVEV (reference sequence). The CDR3 has 15 residues. The V segment lost 5 bases and the J segment 8 bases; nucleotides outside the gene matches: 14. CDR3 DNA sequence: TGTGCCAGCAGTCCGGACAGGTCATCCGCACCGGGCTACACCTTC. It is translated as CASSPDRSSAPGYTF.

This rearrangement joins TRBV5-5 to TRBJ1-1; 8 positions agree with TRBD1. Looked up from germline, CDR1 is SGHKS and CDR2 is YYEKEE (reference sequence). The junction had 6 bases not matched to a gene; V was cut back by 4 bases and J by 7 bases. The CDR3 contains 13 residues. The CDR3 sequence: CASSVQGDLEAFF. The CDR3 coding sequence is TGTGCCAGCAGCGTACAGGGGGACCTTGAAGCTTTCTTT.

This clone was seen a few times. The chain carries TRBV7-8 and TRBJ2-2, with TRBD2 matching 8 bases. J was trimmed by 5 bases and V by 8 bases; bases with no gene match: 10. This CDR3 has 15 residues. Germline-derived CDR1 and CDR2 are SGHVS and FQNEAQ. CDR3 nucleotides: TGTGCCAGCCATCCAGCGGGAGTGAAGACCGGGGAGCTGTTTTTT. This encodes CASHPAGVKTGELFF.

The chain uses TRBV4-1 and TRBJ2-1; 7 bases line up with TRBD1. The germline V gene encodes CDR1 MGHRA and CDR2 YSYEKL. The CDR3 covers 18 residues. Losses at the gene ends were 1 base for V and 7 bases for J; bases not matched to a gene: 16. Written as DNA, the CDR3 is TGCGCCAGCAGCCAAGTATCGGTGTATGTCGACAGGGTGAATGAGCAGTTCTTC. The encoded protein is CASSQVSVYVDRVNEQFF.

The gene calls are TRBV5-1 and TRBJ2-3; 15 bases are a match to TRBD2. CDR3 length: 20 residues. V gave up 4 bases and J gave up 3 bases; unmatched junction bases: 15. CDR1 is SGHRS and CDR2 is YFSETQ in the germline V gene. CDR3 loop: CASSQRPGLAGGPSTDTQYF. As DNA, the CDR3 is TGCGCCAGCAGCCAACGACCGGGACTAGCGGGGGGCCCCAGTACAGATACGCAGTATTTT.

The CDR3 DNA is TGTGCCAGAAGCTTGGGACTTCCTATCACAGATACGCAGTATTTT. This encodes CARSLGLPITDTQYF. The chain couples TRBV7-5 to TRBJ2-3; no DNA check was done on the table's D call, TRBD2. TRBV7-5 corresponds to a pseudogene. CDR3 length: 15 residues.

The rearrangement uses TRBV2 and TRBJ2-1, with 7 positions matching TRBD2. The trim removed 6 bases at V and 5 bases at J, leaving 4 bases unmatched. The CDR3 covers 13 residues. In germline, CDR1 is SNHLY, CDR2 FYNNEI. CDR3 sequence reads: CASRGGGNNEQFF. The CDR3 DNA follows: TGTGCCAGCAGGGGCGGGGGAAACAATGAGCAGTTCTTC.

The chain employs TRBV20-1 and TRBJ2-7, with no clear D. Germline V lookup: CDR1 DFQATT, CDR2 SNEGSKA (reference sequence). Deletions cut 4 bases from V and 3 bases from J, with 7 bases between. CDR3 length equals 11 residues. CDR3 DNA sequence: TGCAGTGCTACAAGCAGCTACGAGCAGTACTTC. Translated: CSATSSYEQYF.

This CDR3 reads CASSFQPTGNNEQFF. The CDR3, as DNA: TGTGCCAGCAGCTTCCAACCGACAGGGAATAATGAGCAGTTCTTC. The V call is TRBV7-8, the J call TRBJ2-1; TRBD1 aligns across 7 bases. The ends lost 3 bases at V and 7 bases at J; junction bases unmatched: 9. The CDR3 runs to 15 residues. Germline V gene data show CDR1 as SGHVS and CDR2 as FQNEAQ.

This chain uses TRBV6-6 with TRBJ2-7; 9 nucleotides align to TRBD1. The V and J ends lost 6 bases and 4 bases, in that order; junction bases with no gene match: 10. The CDR3 sequence is 15 residues long. The germline V gene has CDR1 MNHNY and CDR2 SVGAGI (reference sequence). CDR3 DNA sequence: TGTGCCAGCAGGGGGGGCGGGACAGGGAGGTACGAGCAGTACTTC. Translated: CASRGGGTGRYEQYF.

This sequence joins TRBV4-1 and TRBJ2-6; TRBD2 agrees at 8 bases. Per germline, CDR1 MGHRA and CDR2 YSYEKL. The CDR3 runs 17 residues. With 4 bases clipped from V and 0 bases from J, the junction kept 5 bases outside the gene matches. The CDR3 DNA reads TGCGCCAGCAGCCTTTTTCGGGGGGGCTCTGGGGCCAACGTCCTGACTTTC. Its protein product is CASSLFRGGSGANVLTF.

This clone has just one count. CDR3 DNA: TGTGCCAGCAGTTTATTCCCTCTGGCGGGAGGGTATTACAATGAGCAGTTCTTC. It translates to CASSLFPLAGGYYNEQFF. V and J are TRBV27 and TRBJ2-1, with TRBD2 identical over 9 bases. This CDR3 has 18 residues. The V segment lost 1 base and the J segment 4 bases; nucleotides outside the gene matches: 11. Germline V gives CDR1 MNHEY, CDR2 SMNVEV (reference sequence).

The count of this clone is one. The genes are TRBV5-4 and TRBJ1-2, with D maybe TRBD1 (5 bases). This CDR3 spans 16 amino acids. V was pared by 3 bases and J by 2 bases, with 17 bases between. CDR1 and CDR2 from the germline V gene are SGHNT and YYREEE (reference sequence). The CDR3 DNA is TGTGCCAGCAGCTCGGGGATGAGAGGGGTAAACTATGGCTACACCTTC. Its protein product is CASSSGMRGVNYGYTF. The complete variable domain, with remaining parts taken from reference TRBV5-4 and TRBJ1-2, reads ETGVTQSPTHLIKTRGQQVTLRCSSQSGHNTVSWYQQALGQGPQFIFQYYREEENGRGNFPPRFSGLQFPNYSSELNVNALELDDSALYLCASSSGMRGVNYGYTFGSGTRLTVV.

The count of this clone is one. This rearrangement joins TRBV30 to TRBJ1-1; TRBD1 matches at 7 bases. J lost 5 bases, V lost 3 bases, and 3 bases had no gene match. CDR3 size: 12 residues. Germline CDR1 reads GTSNPN; CDR2 reads SVGIG (reference sequence). The CDR3 DNA is TGTGCCTGGAGCAGGGGGTTAACTGAAGCTTTCTTT. It specifies CAWSRGLTEAFF.

In regard to this clone: Sequence at one end of the junction differs from germline and may be a read error. This rearrangement joins TRBV7-3 to TRBJ1-2; D uncertain. This CDR3 spans 17 amino acids. Germline V lookup: CDR1 SGHTA, CDR2 FQGTGA. The CDR3 DNA is TGTGCCAGCAGCCTAACACAACGAACCGGGATAAACTATGGCTACACCTTC. Translated: CASSLTQRTGINYGYTF.

The gene calls are TRBV5-5 and TRBJ2-3, with 7 positions matching TRBD1. There are 15 residues in the CDR3. The V segment lost 5 bases and the J segment 0 bases; nucleotides outside the gene matches: 6. The V gene's germline CDR1 is SGHKS and CDR2 YYEKEE (reference sequence). This CDR3 is CASSRTGYSTDTQYF. For the CDR3, the DNA is TGTGCCAGCAGTAGGACAGGCTATAGCACAGATACGCAGTATTTT.

This clone was detected only once. The V call is TRBV9, the J call TRBJ1-1, with D hard to call. Deletions cut 0 bases from V and 1 base from J, with 7 bases between. CDR3 length: 14 residues. The germline V gene has CDR1 SGDLS and CDR2 YYNGEE. The CDR3 DNA reads as TGTGCCAGCAGCGTAGTTAGTACGAACACTGAAGCTTTCTTT. This translates into CASSVVSTNTEAFF.

V is TRBV2 and J is TRBJ1-2; the D is unclear. The CDR3 loop spans 13 amino acids. Trimming cost V 1 base and J 3 bases, with 6 bases left between them. CDR1 is SNHLY, CDR2 FYNNEI, per germline. The CDR3 nucleotides read TGTGCCAGCAGTGAAGGGTCGGACTATGGCTACACCTTC. Its protein is CASSEGSDYGYTF.

In DNA form, the CDR3 reads TGCGCCAGCAGCTTAACAGGGAGCCCTGGGGCCAACGTCCTGACTTTC. Encoded protein: CASSLTGSPGANVLTF. The V gene is TRBV5-1, the J gene TRBJ2-6; a weak D match, TRBD1 (6 bases). The CDR3 runs to 16 residues. The V gene's germline CDR1 is SGHRS and CDR2 YFSETQ. V lost 2 bases and J lost 2, with 11 bases in between.

The CDR3 sequence: CASSSQGEAPEAFF. CDR3 nucleotide sequence: TGTGCCAGCTCCAGCCAGGGAGAGGCTCCCGAAGCTTTCTTT. V gene TRBV18 combines with J gene TRBJ1-1; D is possibly TRBD1 (5 bases). The CDR3 covers 14 residues. V lost 6 bases, J lost 8 bases, and 19 bases lay in between. Germline CDR1 reads KGHSH; CDR2 reads LQKENI.

The chain joins TRBV5-6 to TRBJ2-1, with 10 nucleotides matching TRBD2. This CDR3 has 15 residues. Germline V gene lookup returns CDR1 SGHDT and CDR2 YYEEEE. With V trimmed by 0 bases and J by 6 bases, 3 bases remained unmatched. CDR3 sequence: CASSLGLAGANEQFF. The CDR3 region has the DNA TGTGCCAGCAGCTTGGGGCTAGCGGGGGCCAATGAGCAGTTCTTC.

V gene TRBV2 combines with J gene TRBJ2-7, with a weak D call TRBD1 (5 bases). Germline V CDR1 and CDR2: SNHLY, FYNNEI. V lost 3 bases to trimming and J lost 5 bases, with 14 bases between them. This CDR3 has 14 residues. In DNA, the CDR3 is TGTGCCAGCAGTGAGGACACCCTGGGGAACGAGCAGTACTTC. This sequence encodes CASSEDTLGNEQYF.

This chain joins TRBV29-1 and TRBJ2-2; D is unresolved. CDR1 is SQVTM and CDR2 is ANQGSEA in the germline V gene. This CDR3 has 14 amino acids. The V end lost 6 bases, the J end lost 3 bases, and 14 bases lay between the germline ends. This chain's CDR3 is CSVTSTTDTGELFF. The CDR3 DNA reads as TGCAGCGTCACGTCAACTACCGACACCGGGGAGCTGTTTTTT.